This T cell receptor (beta chain) was documented in a study of blood T cell repertoires in COVID-19 (dated by TCRdb to between 2020 and 2021). The study in broad terms: Samples from collaborators originated in the United States, Italy and Spain and spanned both the acute and convalescent phases of COVID-19. The material from the prospective study consisted of cDNA or gDNA derived from T cells, B-cell-depleted T cells, or PBMCs. The dataset comprised deeply sampled blood TCRbeta repertoires from subjects exposed to, actively infected with, or recovered from COVID-19. The repertoires were released in a freely available public database intended as a resource for research on the immune response to SARS-CoV-2. Samples came from the ongoing ImmuneRACE study (first 160 participants) plus 1,254 subjects from 6 global collaborators. Nearly every sample came with metadata listing a de-identified subject ID, COVID-19 status, age in years and sex. HLA class I and class II types, where available, came from metadata supplied by the sample provider rather than from assay-based typing. What the study reported, not specific to this receptor: How much clinical and demographic metadata was included differed by source and by participant, and the metadata was provided uncurated.

As regards this clone: There is no known antigen for this receptor. Per-base qualities were not stored, and no clone one base away is much larger.

Measured from the cysteine to the phenylalanine, the CDR3 is 15 residues long. Solely the CDR3 DNA is kept, with 45 bases framed from the first base. V was cut back by 5 bases and J by 1 base, leaving a gap of 9 bases between them. The germline V gene encodes CDR1 ENHRY and CDR2 SYGVKD. One collaborating source in Seattle enrolled patients while the patients were actively infected and followed the patients over time throughout the course of disease. Each collaborating institution followed its own protocols to collect whole blood in K2EDTA tubes. For TCRbeta analysis, collaborators shipped samples as frozen whole blood, isolated PBMCs, or DNA extracted from either of those sample types. TCRbeta CDR3 regions were amplified from genomic DNA by means of the immunoSEQ Assay, a bias-controlled multiplex PCR. The authors' pipeline ran thus. The number of nucleated cells in each sample was estimated from the amplification of reference gene primers within the assay. Sequence reads were collapsed and filtered to measure the absolute abundance of every unique TCRbeta CDR3 rearrangement. For each sample, productive Simpson clonality was calculated as the square root of Simpson's diversity index across productive rearrangements. The table comes from immuneACCESS by way of TCRdb, which keeps in-frame sequences with V and J called. Part of the clones is missing from these tables; in studies checked, under half for an unresolved V gene and the rest for unknown reasons. That table furnishes V, J and clone size, whereas the DNA furnished D and trimming. The sample profile shows 300,000 to 350,000 clones; more than 70% of them were found once. Around 7.9% of the sample goes to the ten largest clones.

Sequences were obtained from peripheral blood. The rearranged chain carries TRBV10-3 and TRBJ2-6; possibly the D gene is TRBD1, per 5 matching bases. This sequence originates from a woman in her 70s with COVID-19, enrolled during active disease. The encoded CDR3 is CAISLGDSGANVLTF. The nucleotides are TGTGCCATCAGTCTAGGGGATTCTGGGGCCAACGTCCTGACTTTC.